These 3 T cell receptor beta chains originate from one sample sequenced in a study of T cells in localized non-small cell lung cancer. Clones were sequenced by immunoSEQ multiplex PCR, and TCRdb holds only the in-frame ones, with some missing. The sample consists of nearly 25,000 clones, around 85% of them appearing once. Sequencing used peripheral blood, obtained before any cancer treatment. These receptors all stem from an older male donor with stage II squamous cell lung carcinoma.

The CDR3 loop is CASRQGWSYNSPLHF. The DNA of the CDR3 is TGTGCCAGCAGACAGGGATGGTCCTATAATTCACCCCTCCACTTT. V gene TRBV28 combines with J gene TRBJ1-6; perhaps TRBD1 as D (6 bases). V lost 6 bases, J lost 1 base, and 10 bases lay in between. The germline gives CDR1 MDHEN, CDR2 SYDVKM. The CDR3 is made up of 15 amino acids.

The J gene is TRBJ2-1, the V gene TRBV6-1; 7 nucleotides line up with TRBD1. CDR1 is MNHNS, CDR2 SASEGT, per germline. V was clipped by 1 base and J by 14 bases; unmatched bases: 8. The CDR3 loop spans 13 amino acids. The CDR3, as DNA: TGTGCCAGCAGTGAAGGCAGGGGGTCAAACGAGTTCTTC. Protein product: CASSEGRGSNEFF.

This sequence joins TRBV2 and TRBJ1-2; D is possibly TRBD1 (5 bases). CDR3 size: 13 residues. Germline CDR1 is SNHLY and CDR2 is FYNNEI. V was cut by 6 bases and J by 6 bases, with 14 bases left in between. DNA for the CDR3: TGTGCCAGCAGGGCGGACACGTCGGATGGCTACACCTTC. It specifies CASRADTSDGYTF.